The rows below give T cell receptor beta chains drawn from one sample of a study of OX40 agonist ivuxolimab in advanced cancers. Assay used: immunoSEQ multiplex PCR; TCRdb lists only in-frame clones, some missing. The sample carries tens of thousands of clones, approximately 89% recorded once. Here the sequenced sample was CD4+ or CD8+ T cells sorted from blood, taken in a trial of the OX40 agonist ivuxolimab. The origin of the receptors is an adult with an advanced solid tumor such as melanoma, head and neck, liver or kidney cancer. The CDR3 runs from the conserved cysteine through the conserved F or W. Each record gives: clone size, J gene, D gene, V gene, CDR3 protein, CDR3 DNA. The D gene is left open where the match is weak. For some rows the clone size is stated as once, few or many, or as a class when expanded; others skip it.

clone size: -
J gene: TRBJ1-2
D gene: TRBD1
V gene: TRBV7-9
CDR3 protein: CASKPPGGASYGYTF
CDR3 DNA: TGTGCCAGCAAACCACCAGGGGGGGCGAGCTATGGCTACACCTTC

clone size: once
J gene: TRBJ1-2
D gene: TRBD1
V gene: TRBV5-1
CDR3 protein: CASSLGQGVFKVDYGYTF
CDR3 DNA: TGCGCCAGCAGCTTAGGACAGGGGGTGTTTAAAGTGGACTATGGCTACACCTTC

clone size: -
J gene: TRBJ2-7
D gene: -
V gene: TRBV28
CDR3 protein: CASSTPGQTYEQYF
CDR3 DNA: TGTGCCAGCAGTACACCGGGACAAACCTACGAGCAGTACTTC

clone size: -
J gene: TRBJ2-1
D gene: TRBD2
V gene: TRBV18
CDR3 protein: CASSFSTSGGPIWWDEQFF
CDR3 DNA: TGTGCCAGCTCATTTTCGACTAGCGGGGGCCCCATTTGGTGGGATGAGCAGTTCTTC

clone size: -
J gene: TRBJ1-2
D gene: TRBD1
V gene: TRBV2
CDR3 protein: CASRQGASLYGYTF
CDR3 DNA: TGTGCCAGCAGGCAGGGGGCGTCTCTCTATGGCTACACCTTC

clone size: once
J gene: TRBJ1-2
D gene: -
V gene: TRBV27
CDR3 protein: CASSLRGLVGYGYTF
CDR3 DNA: TGTGCCAGCAGTTTAAGGGGCCTGGTTGGATATGGCTACACCTTC

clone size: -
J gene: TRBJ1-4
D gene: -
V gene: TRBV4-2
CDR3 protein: CASSQTLGTNEKLFF
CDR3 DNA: TGTGCCAGCAGCCAAACCCTAGGGACTAATGAAAAACTGTTTTTT

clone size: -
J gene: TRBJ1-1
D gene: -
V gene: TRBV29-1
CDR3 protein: CSVDGGLNTEAFF
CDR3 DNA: TGCAGCGTTGACGGGGGTTTAAACACTGAAGCTTTCTTT

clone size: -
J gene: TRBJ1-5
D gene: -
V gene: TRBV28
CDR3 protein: CASRITGFGNQPQHF
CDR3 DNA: TGTGCCAGCAGGATCACAGGGTTCGGCAATCAGCCCCAGCATTTT

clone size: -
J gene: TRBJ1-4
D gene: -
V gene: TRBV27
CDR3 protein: CASSIPQGKLFF
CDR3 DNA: TGTGCCAGCAGTATTCCCCAGGGGAAACTGTTTTTT

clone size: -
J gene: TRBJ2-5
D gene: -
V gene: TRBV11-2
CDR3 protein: CASSLDPVETQYF
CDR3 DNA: TGTGCCAGCAGCTTAGACCCAGTAGAGACCCAGTACTTC

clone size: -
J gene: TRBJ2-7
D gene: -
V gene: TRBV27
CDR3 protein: CASRLKGHQGYEQYF
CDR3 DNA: TGTGCCAGCAGATTAAAAGGACACCAGGGGTACGAGCAGTACTTC

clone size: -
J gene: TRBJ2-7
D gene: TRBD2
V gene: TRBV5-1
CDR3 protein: CASSLRRGTYEQYF
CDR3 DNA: TGCGCCAGCAGCTTGCGGCGGGGGACCTACGAGCAGTACTTC

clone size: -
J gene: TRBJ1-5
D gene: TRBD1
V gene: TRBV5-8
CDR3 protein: CASSLQTGGNQPQHF
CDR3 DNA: TGTGCCAGCAGCCTACAGACAGGGGGGAATCAGCCCCAGCATTTT

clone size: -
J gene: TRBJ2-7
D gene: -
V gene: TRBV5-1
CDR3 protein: CASSLEAPYEQYF
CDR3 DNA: TGCGCCAGCAGCTTGGAGGCGCCTTACGAGCAGTACTTC

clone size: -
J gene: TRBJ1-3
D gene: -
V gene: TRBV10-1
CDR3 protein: CASSESAIGNTIYF
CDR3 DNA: TGCGCCAGCAGTGAGTCAGCGATTGGAAACACCATATATTTT

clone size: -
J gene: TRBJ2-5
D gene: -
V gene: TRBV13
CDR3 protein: CASSLLQKGTQYF
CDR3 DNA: TGTGCCAGCAGCTTACTCCAAAAAGGGACCCAGTACTTC

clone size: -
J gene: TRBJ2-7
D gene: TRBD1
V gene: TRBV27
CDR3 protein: CASSWGQGSYEQYF
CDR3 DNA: TGTGCCAGCAGTTGGGGACAGGGCTCGTACGAGCAGTACTTC

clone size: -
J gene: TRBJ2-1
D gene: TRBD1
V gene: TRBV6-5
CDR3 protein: CASSLDRANEQFF
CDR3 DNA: TGTGCCAGCAGTCTAGACAGGGCAAATGAGCAGTTCTTC

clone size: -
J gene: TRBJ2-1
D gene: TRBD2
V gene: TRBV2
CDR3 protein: CASSVPLGGLAGGSSYNEQFF
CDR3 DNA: TGTGCCAGCAGTGTACCCCTGGGGGGACTAGCGGGAGGCAGCTCCTACAATGAGCAGTTCTTC

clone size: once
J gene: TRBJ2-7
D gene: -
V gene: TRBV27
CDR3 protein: CASSFRGALSYEQYF
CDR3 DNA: TGTGCCAGCAGTTTTCGGGGGGCGCTTTCCTACGAGCAGTACTTC

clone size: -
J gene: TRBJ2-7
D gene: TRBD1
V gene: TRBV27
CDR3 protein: CASKTGRYEQYF
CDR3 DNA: TGTGCCAGCAAGACAGGGCGCTACGAGCAGTACTTC

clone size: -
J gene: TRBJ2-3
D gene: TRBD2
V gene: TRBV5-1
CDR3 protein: CASSSGLVEADTQYF
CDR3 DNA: TGCGCCAGCAGCTCAGGACTAGTTGAAGCAGATACGCAGTATTTT

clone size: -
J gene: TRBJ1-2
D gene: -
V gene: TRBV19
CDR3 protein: CASSHDFGNGYTF
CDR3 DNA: TGTGCCAGTAGTCATGATTTTGGAAATGGCTACACCTTC

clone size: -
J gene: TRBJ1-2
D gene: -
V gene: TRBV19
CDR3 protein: CASSLLGGYDGYTF
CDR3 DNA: TGTGCCAGTTCACTCCTCGGGGGCTATGATGGCTACACCTTC

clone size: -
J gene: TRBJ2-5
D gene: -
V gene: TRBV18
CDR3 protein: CASSPRGRSIQETQYF
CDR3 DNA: TGTGCCAGCTCACCACGTGGACGGTCGATTCAAGAGACCCAGTACTTC

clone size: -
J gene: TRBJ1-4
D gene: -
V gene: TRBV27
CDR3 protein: CASSAGTLEEKLFF
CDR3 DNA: TGTGCCAGCAGTGCCGGGACATTGGAGGAAAAACTGTTTTTT

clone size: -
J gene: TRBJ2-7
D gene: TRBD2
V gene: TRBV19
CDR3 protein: CASSMAGDEQYF
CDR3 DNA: TGTGCCAGTAGTATGGCGGGGGACGAGCAGTACTTC

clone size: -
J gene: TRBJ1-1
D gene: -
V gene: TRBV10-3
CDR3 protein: CAISGGATEAFF
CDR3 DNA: TGTGCCATCAGCGGGGGGGCCACTGAAGCTTTCTTT

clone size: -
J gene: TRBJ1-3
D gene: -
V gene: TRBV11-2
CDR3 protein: CASSRPLSGNTIYF
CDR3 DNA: TGTGCCAGCAGCCGCCCCCTCTCTGGAAACACCATATATTTT

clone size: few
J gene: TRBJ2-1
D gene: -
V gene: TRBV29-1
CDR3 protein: CSVEVSWGREQFF
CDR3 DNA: TGCAGCGTTGAAGTAAGCTGGGGGAGGGAGCAGTTCTTC

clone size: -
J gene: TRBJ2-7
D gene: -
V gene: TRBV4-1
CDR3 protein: CASSQDLREASYEQYF
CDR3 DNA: TGCGCCAGCAGCCAAGATTTAAGGGAGGCTTCCTACGAGCAGTACTTC

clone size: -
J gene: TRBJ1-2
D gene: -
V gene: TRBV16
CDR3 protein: CASSQTGRDYTF
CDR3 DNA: TGTGCCAGCAGCCAAACGGGGAGGGACTACACCTTC

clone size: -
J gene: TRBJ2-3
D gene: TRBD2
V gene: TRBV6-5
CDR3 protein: CASSPLAGGTDTQYF
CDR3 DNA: TGTGCCAGCAGTCCTCTAGCGGGAGGCACAGATACGCAGTATTTT

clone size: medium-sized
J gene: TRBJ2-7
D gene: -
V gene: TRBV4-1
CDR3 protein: CASSQTLGTYEQYF
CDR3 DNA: TGCGCCAGCAGCCAAACCTTAGGGACCTACGAGCAGTACTTC

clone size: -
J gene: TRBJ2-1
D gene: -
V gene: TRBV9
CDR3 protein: CASSFGQYSYNEQFF
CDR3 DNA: TGTGCCAGCAGCTTTGGACAGTACTCCTACAATGAGCAGTTCTTC

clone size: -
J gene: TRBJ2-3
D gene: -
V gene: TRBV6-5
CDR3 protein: CASSWTVFSTDTQYF
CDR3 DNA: TGTGCCAGCAGTTGGACAGTCTTCTCCACAGATACGCAGTATTTT

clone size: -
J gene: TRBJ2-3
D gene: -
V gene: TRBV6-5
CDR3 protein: CASSDAGDTQYF
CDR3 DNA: TGTGCCAGCAGCGACGCAGGGGATACGCAGTATTTT

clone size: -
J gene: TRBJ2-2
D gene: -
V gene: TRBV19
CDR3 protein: CASSIEVLGGELFF
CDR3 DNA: TGTGCCAGTAGTATAGAGGTGCTAGGCGGGGAGCTGTTTTTT